The sequence of this TCR beta chain was determined in a study of CD8 T cells in ankylosing spondylitis. J gave up 4 bases and V 2 bases, and 7 bases lay outside the gene matches. This CDR3 spans 16 amino acids. The germline V gene has CDR1 MDHEN and CDR2 SYDVKM. General study results and limits: Reportedly, matched ankylosing spondylitis synovial fluid was significantly enriched for disease-linked clones. Previously reported in reactive arthritis synovial fluid and blood were some of the motif variants.

This clonotype has just a few counts. Antigen specificity is unknown. Quantitative 5'-RACE was performed with molecular barcodes, and it yielded the TCR beta libraries. Each CDR3 protein is one row after TCRdb ran MiXCR on the 5' RACE reads. The table has around 300,000 distinct CDR3 sequences, around a tenth seen once. This chain connects TRBV28 to TRBJ2-1, with TRBD2 identical over 8 bases. The TCR comes from a female donor with ankylosing spondylitis or in good health (not recorded which). Sequenced: blood, either unsorted or a sorted T cell fraction (not recorded which). The CDR3 spells CASSLASSGGYNEQFF. The CDR3 DNA reads as TGTGCCAGCAGTTTAGCATCCAGCGGGGGATACAATGAGCAGTTCTTC.